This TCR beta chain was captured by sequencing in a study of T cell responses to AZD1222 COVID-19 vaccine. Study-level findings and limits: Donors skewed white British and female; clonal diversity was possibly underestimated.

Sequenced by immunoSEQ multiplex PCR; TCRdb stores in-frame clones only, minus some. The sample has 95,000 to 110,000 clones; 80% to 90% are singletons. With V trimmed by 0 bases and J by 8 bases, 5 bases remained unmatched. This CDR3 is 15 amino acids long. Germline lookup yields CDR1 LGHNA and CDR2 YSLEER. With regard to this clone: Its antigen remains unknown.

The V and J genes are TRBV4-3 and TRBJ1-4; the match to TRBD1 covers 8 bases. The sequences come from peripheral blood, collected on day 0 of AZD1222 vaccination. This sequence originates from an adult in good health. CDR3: CASSQDKTGEEKLFF. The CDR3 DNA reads TGCGCCAGCAGCCAAGATAAGACAGGGGAAGAAAAACTGTTTTTT.